This passage covers 16 T cell receptor beta chains from one sample sequenced in a study of beta chain features in type 1 diabetes (dated by TCRdb to 2016 to 2018). The library relied on the immunoSEQ multiplex PCR assay. The entire isolated RNA was reverse transcribed using the High Capacity cDNA Reverse Transcription Kit, and thus expressed TCRB transcripts were sequenced. TCRdb took over this immuneACCESS table, retaining in-frame rearrangements with V and J assigned. Such tables are incomplete; in checked studies, under half of the missing clones stem from an unresolved V gene, and the remainder is unexplained. This sample comprises about 900,000 clones, 17% of them detected only once. Of the sample, about 0.02% is held by the ten largest clones. The sequencing sample was made of naive CD4+ T cells from blood. This specimen's cell subset or site label, per the study, means: true naive CD4+ T cells. The receptor source for this set is a woman aged 18-29 years in good health.

V gene TRBV18 combines with J gene TRBJ1-2; 11 nucleotides match TRBD1. CDR1 and CDR2 (germline): KGHSH, LQKENI. The CDR3 contains 15 residues. Trimming removed 0 bases from V and 8 bases from J; junction bases left unmatched: 5. The CDR3 DNA reads TGTGCCAGCTCACCACCGGGACAGGGGGTTTACGGCTACACCTTC. Amino acids: CASSPPGQGVYGYTF.

A few counts support this clone. The same CDR3 is also encoded by other DNA sequences in this sample. This chain links TRBV18 with TRBJ2-1, with a tentative D call TRBD2 (5 bases). The CDR3 runs 16 residues. V was pared by 0 bases and J by 4 bases, with 13 bases between. CDR1 KGHSH and CDR2 LQKENI come from the germline V gene. The CDR3 DNA sequence: TGTGCCAGCTCACCACCGGGGAGCGGCGGTTACAATGAGCAGTTCTTC. Its protein is CASSPPGSGGYNEQFF.

This clone was seen only a few times. This chain connects TRBV18 to TRBJ2-7; unclear D gene. CDR3 length: 13 amino acids. Trimming took 2 bases from V and 0 from J, leaving 5 bases between them. Germline V gives CDR1 KGHSH, CDR2 LQKENI. The CDR3 DNA sequence: TGTGCCAGCTCACCAGAAAGCTCCTACGAGCAGTACTTC. Translating gives CASSPESSYEQYF.

The chain joins TRBV6-6 to TRBJ2-2; D ambiguous. Trimming cost V 11 bases and J 0 bases, with 13 bases left between them. The CDR3 consists of 14 residues. In germline, CDR1 is MNHNY, CDR2 SVGAGI (reference sequence). The CDR3 loop reads CAARIDSNTGELFF. CDR3 coding DNA: TGTGCCGCGCGAATAGATTCGAACACCGGGGAGCTGTTTTTT.

This clone was seen only a few times. The chain has TRBV7-2 and TRBJ2-2; no clear D gene. This CDR3 region has 13 residues. The V end lost 5 bases, the J end lost 6 bases, and 10 bases lay between the germline ends. CDR1 is SGHTA, CDR2 FQGNSA, per germline. The CDR3 sequence: CASSPPYPGELFF. DNA for the CDR3: TGTGCCAGCAGCCCGCCTTATCCCGGGGAGCTGTTTTTT. Variable domain in full (rest from reference TRBV7-2 and TRBJ2-2): GAGVSQSPSNKVTEKGKDVELRCDPISGHTALYWYRQSLGQGLEFLIYFQGNSAPDKSGLPSDRFSAERTGGSVSTLTIQRTQQEDSAVYLCASSPPYPGELFFGEGSRLTVL.

This clone was seen more than once but under ten times. The CDR3 sequence is CASSLSSGRRLGTQYF. The CDR3 DNA is TGTGCCAGCAGCCTCTCTAGCGGGAGGCGTTTAGGGACCCAGTACTTC. V gene TRBV13 combines with J gene TRBJ2-5, with 11 positions matching TRBD2. This CDR3 is built from 16 residues. With V trimmed by 5 bases and J by 7 bases, 12 bases remained unmatched. Germline CDR1 reads PRHDT; CDR2 reads FYEKMQ (reference sequence).

This clone has more than one count but fewer than ten. The V and J genes are TRBV29-1 and TRBJ2-2, with TRBD2 matching over 15 bases. J was trimmed by 4 bases and V by 7 bases; bases with no gene match: 10. Germline values: CDR1 SQVTM, CDR2 ANQGSEA. The CDR3 is 17 amino acids. CDR3 amino acids: CSARTSGRAWVTGELFF. CDR3 DNA: TGCAGCGCCCGGACTAGCGGGAGGGCCTGGGTCACCGGGGAGCTGTTTTTT.

The gene calls are TRBV7-2 and TRBJ2-7, with D perhaps matching TRBD2 (6 bases). The CDR3 sequence is 14 residues long. Germline assignment: CDR1 SGHTA and CDR2 FQGNSA. V was cut by 3 bases and J by 5 bases, with 14 bases left in between. The CDR3 coding sequence is TGTGCCAGCAGCTTGGTGGCGGGAAAGAACGAGCAGTACTTC. Translation: CASSLVAGKNEQYF.

The chain couples TRBV5-1 to TRBJ1-1; D remains unclear. CDR3 size: 14 residues. V lost 3 bases and J lost 4, with 13 bases in between. The germline gives CDR1 SGHRS, CDR2 YFSETQ. The CDR3 DNA reads as TGCGCCAGCAGCTCCTTACCCGAGAGCACTGAAGCTTTCTTT. It encodes CASSSLPESTEAFF.

The chain employs TRBV5-4 and TRBJ2-1; D gene unclear. Trimming cost V 0 bases and J 1 base, with 8 bases left between them. The CDR3 runs 15 residues. Germline V CDR1 and CDR2: SGHNT, YYREEE (reference sequence). Here the CDR3 reads CASSLGLVSYNEQFF. The CDR3 nucleotides read TGTGCCAGCAGCTTGGGGCTGGTATCCTACAATGAGCAGTTCTTC. Using reference TRBV5-4 and TRBJ2-1 for the parts outside the CDR3, the full variable domain is ETGVTQSPTHLIKTRGQQVTLRCSSQSGHNTVSWYQQALGQGPQFIFQYYREEENGRGNFPPRFSGLQFPNYSSELNVNALELDDSALYLCASSLGLVSYNEQFFGPGTRLTVL.

This clone was observed a few times. This chain connects TRBV2 to TRBJ2-3; possible D gene TRBD2, 5 bases. V was cut by 7 bases and J by 0 bases, with 11 bases left in between. The CDR3 spans 14 residues. Germline V CDR1 and CDR2: SNHLY, FYNNEI. The CDR3 DNA reads as TGTGCCAGCACTAGACTATTGAGCACAGATACGCAGTATTTT. Protein product: CASTRLLSTDTQYF.

The chain is built from TRBV29-1 and TRBJ2-4; TRBD1 might be the D (7 bases). Per the germline V gene, CDR1 is SQVTM and CDR2 is ANQGSEA. Trimming removed 4 bases from V and 8 bases from J, with 12 bases in between. This CDR3 spans 12 amino acids. The CDR3 DNA reads TGCAGCGTTGTGCTCAGGGGGGACATTCAGTACTTC. Protein product: CSVVLRGDIQYF.

The V call is TRBV7-9, the J call TRBJ1-1; D call uncertain. Germline V gene sequence: CDR1 SEHNR, CDR2 FQNEAQ (reference sequence). There are 15 residues in the CDR3. Trimming removed 2 bases from V and 0 bases from J, with 10 bases in between. This CDR3 is CASSLRSPLNTEAFF. In DNA, the CDR3 is TGTGCCAGCAGCTTAAGATCCCCGTTGAACACTGAAGCTTTCTTT.

This chain connects TRBV15 to TRBJ2-1, with a weak D call TRBD1 (5 bases). Trimming shortened V by 2 bases and J by 5 bases, and 13 bases separated the two germline ends. Germline assignment: CDR1 LNHNV and CDR2 YYDKDF (reference sequence). This CDR3 is 15 amino acids long. In DNA form, the CDR3 reads TGTGCCACCAGCAGACCGACCAACAGGAACAATGAGCAGTTCTTC. Encoded protein: CATSRPTNRNNEQFF.

Concerning this clone: Other DNA sequences in the same sample also yield this CDR3. This chain links TRBV20-1 with TRBJ2-5, with a possible D match to TRBD1 (5 bases). The CDR3 covers 11 residues. Germline assignment: CDR1 DFQATT and CDR2 SNEGSKA (reference sequence). With 6 bases removed from V and 4 bases from J, the gap between germline ends came to 9 bases. CDR3 nucleotides: TGCAGTGCCAGGGTAGGAGAGACCCAGTACTTC. As protein: CSARVGETQYF.

This clone was seen only a few times. The chain couples TRBV7-2 to TRBJ2-1, with 8 bases fitting TRBD1. The CDR3 is made up of 15 amino acids. V was pared by 5 bases and J by 6 bases, with 9 bases of the junction left unmatched. Germline-derived CDR1 and CDR2 are SGHTA and FQGNSA. CDR3 loop: CASSQRQGLSNEQFF. DNA for the CDR3: TGTGCCAGCAGCCAGAGACAGGGGCTGTCCAATGAGCAGTTCTTC.